The 15 T cell receptor beta chains given below trace back to one sample, sequenced in a study of blood T cell repertoires in COVID-19. Data came from immunoSEQ multiplex PCR; TCRdb stores just in-frame clones and leaves some out. This table has roughly 83,000 clones, about 82% appearing once. The sample was peripheral blood. The receptors were sampled from a man in his forties or fifties with active COVID-19.

J is TRBJ1-2 and V is TRBV12-3 or TRBV12-4; the D gene is possibly TRBD1 (5 bases). V lost 5 bases to trimming and J lost 3 bases, with 10 bases between them. CDR3 length: 13 amino acids. The DNA of the CDR3 is TGTGCCAGCAGTCGTGGACAAGACTATGGCTACACCTTC. Encoded protein: CASSRGQDYGYTF.

The chain joins TRBV6-6 to TRBJ2-7; 8 bases are a match to TRBD1. Germline V lookup: CDR1 MNHNY, CDR2 SVGAGI (reference sequence). The V and J ends lost 8 bases and 3 bases, in that order; junction bases with no gene match: 6. The CDR3 is 13 residues long. DNA of the CDR3: TGTGCCAGCTCGACAGGGGACCTCTACGAGCAGTACTTC. Translated: CASSTGDLYEQYF.

The rearrangement joins TRBV19 to TRBJ1-5; no firm D call. The CDR3 totals 13 residues. The ends were cut back, 5 bases at V and 4 bases at J, with 9 bases in the middle. Germline loops: CDR1 LNHDA, CDR2 SQIVND (reference sequence). The CDR3 is CASSPRTNQPQHF. DNA for the CDR3: TGTGCCAGTAGTCCACGGACTAATCAGCCCCAGCATTTT. Variable domain in full (rest from reference TRBV19 and TRBJ1-5): DGGITQSPKYLFRKEGQNVTLSCEQNLNHDAMYWYRQDPGQGLRLIYYSQIVNDFQKGDIAEGYSVSREKKESFPLTVTSAQKNPTAFYLCASSPRTNQPQHFGDGTRLSIL.

The chain has TRBV5-1 and TRBJ1-1; 11 nucleotides line up with TRBD1. The V gene's germline CDR1 is SGHRS and CDR2 YFSETQ. V gave up 1 base and J gave up 3 bases; unmatched junction bases: 11. The CDR3 contains 18 residues. Here the CDR3 reads CASSLSTDRGLVDTEAFF. In nucleotides, the CDR3 is TGCGCCAGCAGCTTGTCGACGGACAGGGGGCTTGTGGACACTGAAGCTTTCTTT.

This clone was found a few times. This sequence joins TRBV14 and TRBJ1-6; 8 bases line up with TRBD1. CDR3 length equals 13 residues. Trimming removed 5 bases from V and 10 bases from J; junction bases left unmatched: 4. Germline V gene lookup returns CDR1 SGHDN and CDR2 FVKESK. CDR3 coding DNA: TGTGCCAGCAGCGGACAGGGAGGGTCACCCCTCCACTTT. Translated, it gives CASSGQGGSPLHF.

This chain uses TRBV24-1 with TRBJ1-4; D is possibly TRBD1 (5 bases). This CDR3 comprises 15 residues. Germline V gene data show CDR1 as KGHDR and CDR2 as SFDVKD. V lost 6 bases to trimming and J lost 7 bases, with 17 bases between them. As DNA, the CDR3 is TGTGCCACCAGTTACAATCGACAGCGGGGTGAAAAACTGTTTTTT. Protein sequence: CATSYNRQRGEKLFF.

The V and J genes are TRBV18 and TRBJ2-7; maybe TRBD2 (6 bases). The CDR3 is 13 amino acids. The germline V gene has CDR1 KGHSH and CDR2 LQKENI. Trimming stripped 1 base from V and 5 bases from J, with 9 bases between. CDR3 bases: TGTGCCAGCTCACCACTTCCGGGGGACGAGCAGTACTTC. It specifies CASSPLPGDEQYF. Looking up the rest from reference TRBV18 and TRBJ2-7 gives the full variable domain: NAGVMQNPRHLVRRRGQEARLRCSPMKGHSHVYWYRQLPEEGLKFMVYLQKENIIDESGMPKERFSAEFPKEGPSILRIQQVVRGDSAAYFCASSPLPGDEQYFGPGTRLTVT.

This chain uses TRBV6-5 with TRBJ1-3, with D possibly TRBD1 on 5 matching bases. CDR3 size: 16 residues. Trimming pared 2 bases from V and 0 bases from J, leaving 11 bases between. The V gene's germline CDR1 is MNHEY and CDR2 SVGAGI. In DNA form, the CDR3 reads TGTGCCAGCAGTTACGGGGGGGGAGGCTCTGGAAACACCATATATTTT. The encoded protein is CASSYGGGGSGNTIYF.

The rearrangement uses TRBV7-2 and TRBJ1-6; a possible D gene is TRBD1 (5 bases). The CDR3 runs 13 residues. Looked up from germline, CDR1 is SGHTA and CDR2 is FQGNSA. Trimming cost V 5 bases and J 8 bases, with 10 bases left between them. The CDR3 DNA is TGTGCCAGCAGCGTGGGGGGGGATTCACCCCTCCACTTT. Translating gives CASSVGGDSPLHF.

This chain uses TRBV5-1 with TRBJ1-1; D is unclear. The V and J ends lost 3 bases and 3 bases respectively, with 6 bases between them. CDR3 length equals 12 residues. The germline gives CDR1 SGHRS, CDR2 YFSETQ. For the CDR3, the DNA is TGCGCCAGCAGCTCTACTTACACTGAAGCTTTCTTT. Its translation: CASSSTYTEAFF.

V is TRBV9 and J is TRBJ2-3; a possible D gene is TRBD2 (6 bases). The CDR3 runs 14 residues. Germline CDR1 reads SGDLS; CDR2 reads YYNGEE. V was pared by 0 bases and J by 4 bases, with 9 bases between. CDR3 nucleotide sequence: TGTGCCAGCAGCGTAGAGGAGGGTTCAGATACGCAGTATTTT. It translates to CASSVEEGSDTQYF.

The rearrangement links TRBV27 to TRBJ1-4; tentative D call: TRBD1 (5 bases). Germline V CDR1 and CDR2: MNHEY, SMNVEV (reference sequence). V was trimmed by 5 bases and J by 7 bases, leaving 11 bases between them. The CDR3 runs to 13 residues. Written as DNA, the CDR3 is TGTGCCAGCAGTATGACAGTTGGTGAAAAACTGTTTTTT. Its translation: CASSMTVGEKLFF.

This chain connects TRBV4-3 to TRBJ1-4; 10 bases map to TRBD1. With V trimmed by 1 base and J by 4 bases, 6 bases remained unmatched. The CDR3 is 17 amino acids. Germline V gene data show CDR1 as LGHNA and CDR2 as YSLEER. The CDR3 loop reads CASSQALTGGSNEKLFF. In DNA form, the CDR3 reads TGCGCCAGCAGCCAAGCATTGACAGGGGGCAGTAATGAAAAACTGTTTTTT.

The CDR3 sequence is CASSQDPQLAGGPDTQYF. In DNA, the CDR3 is TGCGCCAGCAGCCAAGATCCCCAGCTAGCGGGGGGGCCAGATACGCAGTATTTT. This sequence joins TRBV4-3 and TRBJ2-3; 12 bases map to TRBD2. The CDR3 sequence is 18 residues long. After removal of 0 bases from V and 4 bases from J, the junction contained 8 bases not matched to a gene. The V gene's germline CDR1 is LGHNA and CDR2 YSLEER.

This clone was recorded a few times. Here the CDR3 reads CASSSPPTGQSYEQYF. Written as DNA, the CDR3 is TGTGCCAGCAGCTCTCCCCCGACAGGGCAAAGCTACGAGCAGTACTTC. This chain joins TRBV11-3 and TRBJ2-7; 7 bases match TRBD1. The germline CDR1 and CDR2 sequences are SGHNT and YENEEA. This CDR3 contains 16 residues. V shed 4 bases and J 3 bases; nucleotides not matched to a gene: 12.